This note documents a single T cell receptor (beta chain) sequence. Germline V gene sequence: CDR1 SGHVS, CDR2 FQNEAQ. The V gene lost 8 bases and the J gene lost 4 bases, with 20 bases spanning the gap. The CDR3 spans 15 residues. RNA transcripts gave rise to amplified TCR beta CDR3 regions. HTBI primers drove first-round RT-PCR of the TCR CDR3. Each CDR3 protein gets one entry after TCRdb re-called the multiplex PCR reads with MiXCR. The sample includes roughly 800,000 distinct CDR3 sequences, 35% to 40% seen only once; the top ten take over 8%. This sample is drawn from a study of T cells in Graves' hyperthyroidism and ophthalmopathy. In the study overall: At the time of initial diagnosis and before any treatment, peripheral blood was collected.

This sequence joins TRBV7-8 and TRBJ1-2, with D possibly matching TRBD1 (5 bases). The clonotype originates from a man aged 18 to 35 with Graves' hyperthyroidism. Material: blood. The CDR3 sequence is CASSPQERDGYGYTF. For the CDR3, the DNA is TGTGCCAGCTCACCACAGGAGAGGGACGGCTATGGCTACACCTTC.